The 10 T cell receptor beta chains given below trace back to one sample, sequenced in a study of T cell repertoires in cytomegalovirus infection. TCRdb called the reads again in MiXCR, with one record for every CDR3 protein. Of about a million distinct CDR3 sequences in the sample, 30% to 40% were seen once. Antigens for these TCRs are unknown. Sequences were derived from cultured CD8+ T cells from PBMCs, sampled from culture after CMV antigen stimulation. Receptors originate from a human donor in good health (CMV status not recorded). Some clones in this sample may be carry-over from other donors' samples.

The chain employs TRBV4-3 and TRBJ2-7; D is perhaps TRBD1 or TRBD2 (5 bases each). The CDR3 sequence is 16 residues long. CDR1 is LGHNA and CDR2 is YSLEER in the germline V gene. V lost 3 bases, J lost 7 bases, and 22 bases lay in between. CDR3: CASSQTPDILWGEQYF. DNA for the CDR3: TGCGCCAGCAGCCAGACTCCGGACATCCTATGGGGGGAGCAGTACTTC.

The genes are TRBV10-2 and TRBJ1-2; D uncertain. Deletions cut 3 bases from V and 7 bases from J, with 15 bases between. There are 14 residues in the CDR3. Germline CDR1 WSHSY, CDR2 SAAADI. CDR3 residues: CASSDGNMKAGYTF. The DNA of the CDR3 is TGCGCCAGCAGTGATGGGAATATGAAGGCTGGCTACACCTTC.

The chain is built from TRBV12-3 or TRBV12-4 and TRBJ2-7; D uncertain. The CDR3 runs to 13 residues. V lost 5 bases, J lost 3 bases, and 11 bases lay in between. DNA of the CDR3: TGTGCCAGCAGTCCCTTTAGTCTCTACGAGCAGTACTTC. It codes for CASSPFSLYEQYF.

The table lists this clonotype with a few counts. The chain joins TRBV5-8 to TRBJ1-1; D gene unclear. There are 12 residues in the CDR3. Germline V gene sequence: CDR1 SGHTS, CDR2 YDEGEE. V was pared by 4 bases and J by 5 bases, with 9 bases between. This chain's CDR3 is CASSHLRTEAFF. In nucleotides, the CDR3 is TGTGCCAGCAGCCATCTTCGGACTGAAGCTTTCTTT.

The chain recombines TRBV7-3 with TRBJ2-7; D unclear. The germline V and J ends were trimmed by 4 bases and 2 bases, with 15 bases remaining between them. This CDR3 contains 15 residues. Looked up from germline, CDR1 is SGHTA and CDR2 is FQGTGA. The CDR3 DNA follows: TGTGCCAGCAGCTCCTCCCACCGTTTAACCTACGAGCAGTACGTC. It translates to CASSSSHRLTYEQYV.

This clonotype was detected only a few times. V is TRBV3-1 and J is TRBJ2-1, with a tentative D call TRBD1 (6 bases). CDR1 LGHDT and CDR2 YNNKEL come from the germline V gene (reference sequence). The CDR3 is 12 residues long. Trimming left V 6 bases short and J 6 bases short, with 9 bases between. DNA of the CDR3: TGTGCCAGCAGGCAGACAGGCAATGAGCAGTTCTTC. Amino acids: CASRQTGNEQFF.

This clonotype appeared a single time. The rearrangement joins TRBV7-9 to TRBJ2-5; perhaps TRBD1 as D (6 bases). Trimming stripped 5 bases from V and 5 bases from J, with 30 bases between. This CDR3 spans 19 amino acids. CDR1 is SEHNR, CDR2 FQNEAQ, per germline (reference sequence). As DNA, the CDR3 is TGTGCCAGCAGCATTATTTCCGGGACACCGGCGGAATCCTGGGAGACCCAGTACTTC. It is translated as CASSIISGTPAESWETQYF.

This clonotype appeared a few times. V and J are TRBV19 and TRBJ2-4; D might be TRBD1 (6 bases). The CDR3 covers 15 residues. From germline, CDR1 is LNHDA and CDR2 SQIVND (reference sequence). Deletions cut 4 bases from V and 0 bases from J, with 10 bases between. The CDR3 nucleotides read TGTGCCAGTAGTACGGGACAACTAGCCAAAAACATTCAGTACTTC. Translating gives CASSTGQLAKNIQYF.

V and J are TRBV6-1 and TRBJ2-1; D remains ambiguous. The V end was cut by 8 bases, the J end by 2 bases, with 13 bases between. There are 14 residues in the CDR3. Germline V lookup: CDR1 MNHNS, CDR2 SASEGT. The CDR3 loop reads CASLIEPPYNEQFF. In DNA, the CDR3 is TGTGCCAGCCTTATCGAGCCGCCCTACAATGAGCAGTTCTTC.

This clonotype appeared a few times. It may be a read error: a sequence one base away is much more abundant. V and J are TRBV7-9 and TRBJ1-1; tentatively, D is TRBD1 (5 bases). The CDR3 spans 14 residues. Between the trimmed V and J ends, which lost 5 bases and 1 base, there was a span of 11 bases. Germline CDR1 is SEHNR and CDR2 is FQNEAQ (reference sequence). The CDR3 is CASSPMGGNTEAFF. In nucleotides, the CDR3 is TGTGCCAGCAGCCCAATGGGGGGGAACACTGAAGCTTTCTTT.